These 29 T cell receptor beta chains were sequenced from one sample in a study of T cells in Graves' hyperthyroidism and ophthalmopathy. RNA transcripts were the template for amplifying TCR beta CDR3 regions. The study used the HTBI primer set for a first-round RT-PCR of the TCR CDR3. TCRdb used MiXCR to reprocess the multiplex PCR reads, holding one entry per CDR3 protein. The sample carries some 550,000 distinct CDR3 sequences, about 20% recorded once. Sequencing was done on a sample of blood. Receptors originate from a man younger than 35 with Graves' hyperthyroidism.

This clonotype was seen a handful of times. This chain uses TRBV6-2 or TRBV6-3 with TRBJ2-3, with 9 bases matching TRBD2. The germline CDR1 and CDR2 sequences are MNHEY and SVGEGT. V shed 2 bases and J 0 bases; nucleotides not matched to a gene: 0. This CDR3 spans 15 amino acids. The CDR3, as DNA: TGTGCCAGCAGTTACACTAGCGGGAGCACAGATACGCAGTATTTT. Translating it yields CASSYTSGSTDTQYF.

This clonotype showed up many times. This rearrangement joins TRBV20-1 to TRBJ2-5; D may correspond to TRBD1 or TRBD2 (5 bases each). Germline lookup yields CDR1 DFQATT and CDR2 SNEGSKA (reference sequence). V was shortened by 4 bases and J by 1 base, with 16 bases between the two germline ends. The CDR3 has 15 amino acids. CDR3: CSANQGRLAQETQYF. CDR3 nucleotides: TGCAGTGCTAACCAGGGTCGGCTAGCCCAAGAGACCCAGTACTTC.

This clonotype was detected many times. This chain connects TRBV28 to TRBJ1-1; no definite D call. Germline values: CDR1 MDHEN, CDR2 SYDVKM. The CDR3 contains 14 residues. The V end lost 3 bases, the J end lost 2 bases, and 10 bases lay between the germline ends. The CDR3 coding sequence is TGTGCCAGCAGTTTTGGCCAGAAAAACACTGAAGCTTTCTTT. Protein: CASSFGQKNTEAFF. The entire variable domain, with the rest obtained from reference TRBV28 and TRBJ1-1, is as follows: DVKVTQSSRYLVKRTGEKVFLECVQDMDHENMFWYRQDPGLGLRLIYFSYDVKMKEKGDIPEGYSVSREKKERFSLILESASTNQTSMYLCASSFGQKNTEAFFGQGTRLTVV.

This clonotype was observed many times. The chain is built from TRBV6-2 or TRBV6-3 and TRBJ2-7, with TRBD1 matching 7 bases. This CDR3 is 15 amino acids long. The trim removed 6 bases at V and 3 bases at J, leaving 11 bases unmatched. CDR1 MNHEY and CDR2 SVGEGT come from the germline V gene. DNA for the CDR3: TGTGCCAGCAGCTTGACCCGGGACAGCAACTACGAGCAGTACTTC. Encoded protein: CASSLTRDSNYEQYF.

This clonotype was counted ten times or more. J is TRBJ1-2 and V is TRBV6-1; 7 bases map to TRBD1. Germline CDR1 and CDR2: MNHNS and SASEGT. The V gene end was trimmed by 6 bases and the J gene end by 7 bases; junction bases not matched to a gene: 14. CDR3 length: 15 residues. DNA of the CDR3: TGTGCCAGCAGGGGAGGGGGCCTGCTTGGTGGTGGCTACACCTTC. Its translation is CASRGGGLLGGGYTF.

In its sample, this clonotype was seen a few times. The chain employs TRBV5-1 and TRBJ2-7; D is perhaps TRBD1 or TRBD2 (5 bases each). Per germline, CDR1 SGHRS and CDR2 YFSETQ. The CDR3 has 12 residues. With 4 bases removed from V and 6 bases from J, the gap between germline ends came to 11 bases. For the CDR3, the DNA is TGCGCCAGCAGCGAGGGACCGCGCGAGCAGTACTTC. This translates into CASSEGPREQYF.

This clonotype has at least ten counts. V is TRBV7-2 and J is TRBJ1-2, with D uncertain. V was cut by 5 bases and J by 9 bases, with 19 bases left in between. CDR1 is SGHTA and CDR2 is FQGNSA in the germline V gene. The CDR3 length is 14 residues. In DNA form, the CDR3 reads TGTGCCAGCAGCCCCCGGGCCGGGCGCACGAGCTACACCTTC. This gives the protein CASSPRAGRTSYTF. Based on the CDR3 plus reference TRBV7-2 and TRBJ1-2, the full variable domain is GAGVSQSPSNKVTEKGKDVELRCDPISGHTALYWYRQSLGQGLEFLIYFQGNSAPDKSGLPSDRFSAERTGGSVSTLTIQRTQQEDSAVYLCASSPRAGRTSYTFGSGTRLTVV.

This clonotype was counted many times. The chain couples TRBV6-5 to TRBJ1-2; TRBD1 matches at 9 bases. The CDR3 loop spans 12 amino acids. Germline-derived CDR1 and CDR2 are MNHEY and SVGAGI. V lost 6 bases, J lost 6 bases, and 2 bases stayed unmatched. CDR3 amino acids: CASRRTGDGYTF. For the CDR3, the DNA is TGTGCCAGCAGGAGGACAGGGGATGGCTACACCTTC.

This clonotype was seen at least ten times. The V and J genes are TRBV28 and TRBJ2-5; D not resolved. CDR1 and CDR2 from the germline V gene are MDHEN and SYDVKM. V shed 3 bases and J shed 7 bases, with 12 bases lying between them. There are 13 residues in the CDR3. The CDR3 here is CASSFPGRATQYF. Here the CDR3 DNA reads TGTGCCAGCAGTTTCCCCGGAAGGGCGACCCAGTACTTC.

Comments on this clonotype: It may be a read error: a sequence one base away is much more abundant. This chain connects TRBV6-1 to TRBJ2-5; possible D gene TRBD2, 5 bases. Per the germline V gene, CDR1 is MNHNS and CDR2 is SASEGT. The CDR3 is 16 residues long. Trimming shortened V by 0 bases and J by 1 base, and 12 bases separated the two germline ends. This CDR3 is CASSEAPRGGQETQYF. In DNA form, the CDR3 reads TGTGCCAGCAGTGAAGCGCCTCGGGGTGGCCAAGAGACCCAGTACTTC.

The V gene is TRBV27, the J gene TRBJ1-2; D unclear. Trimming shortened V by 2 bases and J by 4 bases, and 14 bases separated the two germline ends. Looked up from germline, CDR1 is MNHEY and CDR2 is SMNVEV (reference sequence). CDR3 length: 15 residues. The DNA of the CDR3 is TGTGCCAGCAGTTTAAGTGGTCGCACACCCTATGGCTACACCTTC. Its protein is CASSLSGRTPYGYTF.

This clonotype was seen many times. The V gene is TRBV5-1, the J gene TRBJ2-2; D uncertain. Germline V gene sequence: CDR1 SGHRS, CDR2 YFSETQ. V lost 3 bases to trimming and J lost 9 bases, with 24 bases between them. The CDR3 runs to 17 residues. The CDR3 DNA sequence: TGCGCCAGCAGCTCCCCAAAGAACTCCGAGAACAGTAGGGAGCTGTTTTTT. This translates into CASSSPKNSENSRELFF.

The chain carries TRBV4-1 and TRBJ1-2; 12 bases line up with TRBD1. Germline-derived CDR1 and CDR2 are MGHRA and YSYEKL. CDR3 length: 17 residues. The junction had 14 bases not matched to a gene; V was cut back by 6 bases and J by 6 bases. DNA of the CDR3: TGCGCCAGCAGAACCCTGGGGATCGGGACAGGGGGCAATGGCTACACCTTC. As protein: CASRTLGIGTGGNGYTF.

This clonotype was counted many times. The genes are TRBV3-1 and TRBJ1-2, with a weak D call TRBD1 (5 bases). Trimming took off 1 base at V and 8 bases at J, with 11 bases between the two ends. The CDR3 runs 13 residues. Germline-derived CDR1 and CDR2 are LGHDT and YNNKEL (reference sequence). This chain's CDR3 is CASSQVSGEGYTF. In DNA, the CDR3 is TGTGCCAGCAGCCAAGTTTCGGGGGAAGGCTACACCTTC.

This clonotype came up many times. The chain has TRBV11-2 and TRBJ1-2; TRBD1 matches at 12 bases. The germline CDR1 and CDR2 sequences are SGHAT and FQNNGV. The length of the CDR3 is 15 residues. Trimming at V came to 0 bases and at J to 7 bases, leaving 3 bases not matched to a gene. The DNA for the CDR3 is TGTGCCAGCAGCTTAGAGGGACAGGGGGCGAGTGGCTACACCTTC. Translated: CASSLEGQGASGYTF.

The V and J genes are TRBV28 and TRBJ1-2; 10 nucleotides match TRBD1. Trimming removed 5 bases from V and 7 bases from J; junction bases left unmatched: 7. Germline CDR1 and CDR2: MDHEN and SYDVKM. This CDR3 is built from 14 residues. The CDR3 sequence is CASSTGTGVRGYTF. CDR3 DNA: TGTGCCAGCAGTACCGGGACAGGGGTCCGTGGCTACACCTTC.

The table lists this clonotype with a few counts. This sequence may be a read error, since a much larger clone differs from it by one base. The chain joins TRBV20-1 to TRBJ2-7; D is undetermined. This CDR3 has 13 amino acids. Germline V gene data show CDR1 as DFQATT and CDR2 as SNEGSKA (reference sequence). CDR3 region: CSAKVLGSYELYF. The CDR3 DNA is TGCAGTGCTAAAGTTCTTGGGTCCTACGAGCTGTACTTC.

There are many counts of this clonotype. CDR3 loop: CASSITGTGSQETQYF. Written as DNA, the CDR3 is TGTGCCAGCAGCATTACCGGGACAGGGAGCCAAGAGACCCAGTACTTC. This sequence joins TRBV13 and TRBJ2-5, with 9 bases fitting TRBD1. This CDR3 is built from 16 residues. V shed 5 bases, J shed 1 base, and the junction held 8 bases outside the gene matches. Germline lookup yields CDR1 PRHDT and CDR2 FYEKMQ (reference sequence).

This clonotype was counted at least ten times. J is TRBJ1-5 and V is TRBV20-1, with 7 bases lining up with TRBD1. The CDR3 runs to 14 residues. The germline V gene encodes CDR1 DFQATT and CDR2 SNEGSKA (reference sequence). Germline trimming cut 6 bases from V and 3 bases from J; bases unmatched to any gene: 8. The CDR3 protein is CSAWTGADNQPQHF. The CDR3 bases are TGCAGTGCCTGGACAGGTGCCGACAATCAGCCCCAGCATTTT.

This clonotype was detected ten times or more. The chain combines TRBV12-3 or TRBV12-4 with TRBJ1-5; D unresolved. The CDR3 covers 16 residues. Between the trimmed V and J ends, which lost 3 bases and 2 bases, there was a span of 14 bases. In nucleotides, the CDR3 is TGTGCCAGCAGTTTTCAAGGGAATTGGGGCAATCAGCCCCAGCATTTT. It specifies CASSFQGNWGNQPQHF.

In its sample, this clonotype was seen many times. The V call is TRBV30, the J call TRBJ1-5; no reliable D call. The CDR3 extends over 14 amino acids. Germline CDR1 reads GTSNPN; CDR2 reads SVGIG (reference sequence). V lost 2 bases to trimming and J lost 2 bases, with 10 bases between them. CDR3 DNA sequence: TGTGCCTGGAGTTCAGGCGTCGGCAATCAGCCCCAGCATTTT. Protein product: CAWSSGVGNQPQHF.

A few counts support this clonotype. V and J are TRBV4-1 and TRBJ2-7; the match to TRBD1 covers 10 bases. The germline V gene has CDR1 MGHRA and CDR2 YSYEKL. With V trimmed by 4 bases and J by 7 bases, 10 bases remained unmatched. The CDR3 runs to 15 residues. CDR3: CASSRPGQGKGEQYF. DNA of the CDR3: TGCGCCAGCAGCCGACCGGGACAGGGGAAGGGGGAGCAGTACTTC.

This chain connects TRBV6-5 to TRBJ2-4, with 7 bases identical to TRBD2. Trimming took 4 bases from V and 7 from J; bases not matched to a gene: 1. The CDR3 sequence is 12 residues long. Germline V CDR1 and CDR2: MNHEY, SVGAGI. CDR3 sequence reads: CASSSGGNIQYF. The CDR3 DNA reads TGTGCCAGCAGTTCGGGGGGTAACATTCAGTACTTC.

This clonotype was detected ten times or more. The chain carries TRBV5-1 and TRBJ2-5; D uncertain. The CDR3 is 12 amino acids. Between the trimmed V and J ends, which lost 4 bases and 1 base, there was a span of 5 bases. CDR1 is SGHRS, CDR2 YFSETQ, per germline. CDR3 sequence (DNA): TGCGCCAGCAGCAGGGCCCAAGAGACCCAGTACTTC. Amino acids: CASSRAQETQYF.

This clonotype was seen repeatedly, ten times or more. V is TRBV6-1 and J is TRBJ2-5; TRBD1 aligns across 9 bases. The CDR3 covers 15 residues. V dropped 4 bases and J dropped 5; count of bases not matched to a gene: 8. Per germline, CDR1 MNHNS and CDR2 SASEGT. The CDR3 DNA follows: TGTGCCAGCAGTGTTGACCGGGACAGGGAGGAGACCCAGTACTTC. Translated, it gives CASSVDRDREETQYF.

The V and J genes are TRBV6-1 and TRBJ1-6; a weak D match, TRBD1 (5 bases). The CDR3 has 16 amino acids. Trimming cost V 3 bases and J 4 bases, with 13 bases left between them. CDR1 is MNHNS and CDR2 is SASEGT in the germline V gene. This chain's CDR3 is CASSEASGLYNSPLHF. The CDR3 DNA sequence: TGTGCCAGCAGTGAGGCCTCGGGACTTTATAATTCACCCCTCCACTTT.

The chain has TRBV20-1 and TRBJ2-2; tentative D call: TRBD2 (5 bases). Trimming shortened V by 0 bases and J by 3 bases, and 11 bases separated the two germline ends. This CDR3 has 15 residues. Looked up from germline, CDR1 is DFQATT and CDR2 is SNEGSKA (reference sequence). The CDR3 DNA follows: TGCAGTGCTAGAGACGGACTTGTATACACCGGGGAGCTGTTTTTT. This encodes CSARDGLVYTGELFF.

There are a few counts of this clonotype. V usage is TRBV12-3 or TRBV12-4 and J usage is TRBJ1-5; maybe TRBD1 (5 bases). The CDR3 has 14 amino acids. With 5 bases removed from V and 4 bases from J, the gap between germline ends came to 12 bases. CDR3 nucleotides: TGTGCCAGCAGTCCGGGGACGGAGAATCAGCCCCAGCATTTT. It translates to CASSPGTENQPQHF.

J is TRBJ1-3 and V is TRBV20-1; 7 bases fit TRBD1. V shed 2 bases and J 0 bases; nucleotides not matched to a gene: 7. The length of the CDR3 is 16 residues. Germline CDR1 is DFQATT and CDR2 is SNEGSKA (reference sequence). The CDR3 loop is CSARNGQVNSGNTIYF. CDR3 sequence (DNA): TGCAGTGCTAGAAACGGACAGGTCAACTCTGGAAACACCATATATTTT.